Listed here are 19 T cell receptor beta chains from one sample, sequenced in a study of cytomegalovirus exposure and HLA in healthy donors. The PCR employed 60 Vbeta primers together with 13 Jbeta primers. The protocol was immunoSEQ multiplex PCR, while the TCRdb copy is restricted to in-frame clones and leaves out a portion. The repertoire holds about 200,000 clones, with around 75% as singletons. Sequenced: PBMCs. Every receptor here comes from a woman aged 30 to 39 in good health and CMV-seronegative.

The chain couples TRBV2 to TRBJ2-2, with 9 bases aligning to TRBD2. The ends lost 3 bases at V and 6 bases at J; junction bases unmatched: 2. The germline V gene encodes CDR1 SNHLY and CDR2 FYNNEI. The CDR3 is made up of 14 amino acids. The CDR3 spells CASSEAGGPGELFF. CDR3 nucleotide sequence: TGTGCCAGCAGTGAGGCGGGAGGGCCCGGGGAGCTGTTTTTT.

The chain joins TRBV6-4 to TRBJ2-1; 7 bases are a match to TRBD1. CDR3 length: 13 residues. Germline V gene sequence: CDR1 MRHNA, CDR2 SNTAGT. V lost 7 bases, J lost 12 bases, and 12 bases stayed unmatched. The CDR3 DNA reads as TGTGCCAGCAACCGGACAGGAAGATTGGCGCAGTTCTTC. Translation gives CASNRTGRLAQFF.

The V gene is TRBV30, the J gene TRBJ1-2; TRBD1 is a possible D gene (5 bases). V dropped 2 bases and J dropped 3 bases, with 10 bases sitting between them. The length of the CDR3 is 13 residues. Germline V gives CDR1 GTSNPN, CDR2 SVGIG (reference sequence). The CDR3 nucleotides read TGTGCCTGGAGTAGTAGGGGTCACTATGGCTACACCTTC. This codes for CAWSSRGHYGYTF.

The rearrangement joins TRBV5-1 to TRBJ2-3, with 13 positions matching TRBD2. The CDR3 has 17 residues. Germline-derived CDR1 and CDR2 are SGHRS and YFSETQ. The ends lost 4 bases at V and 4 bases at J; junction bases unmatched: 9. The CDR3 protein is CASSASTSGGSADTQYF. The CDR3 nucleotides read TGCGCCAGCAGCGCCTCGACTAGCGGGGGGAGCGCAGATACGCAGTATTTT.

This rearrangement joins TRBV27 to TRBJ1-4; the D gene is possibly TRBD1 (6 bases). Per germline, CDR1 MNHEY and CDR2 SMNVEV (reference sequence). V lost 4 bases and J lost 6, with 12 bases in between. There are 14 residues in the CDR3. CDR3: CASSSSGVDEKLFF. The CDR3 coding sequence is TGTGCCAGCAGTTCATCAGGGGTGGATGAAAAACTGTTTTTT.

The V gene is TRBV7-2, the J gene TRBJ2-1; 11 bases are shared with TRBD2. CDR1 is SGHTA, CDR2 FQGNSA, per germline. Germline trimming cut 5 bases from V and 4 bases from J; bases unmatched to any gene: 10. CDR3 length equals 17 residues. The DNA of the CDR3 is TGTGCCAGCAGCCTTCTTAGCGGGAGGGCGGGTTACAATGAGCAGTTCTTC. It specifies CASSLLSGRAGYNEQFF.

The chain links TRBV10-3 to TRBJ2-5; 13 bases agree with TRBD2. V dropped 3 bases and J dropped 1; count of bases not matched to a gene: 5. The CDR3 consists of 17 residues. Germline CDR1 is ENHRY and CDR2 is SYGVKD. This CDR3 reads CAISDSGTSGTQETQYF. The DNA of the CDR3 is TGTGCCATCAGTGACTCCGGGACTAGCGGGACCCAAGAGACCCAGTACTTC.

This clone occurred a few times. The rearrangement joins TRBV5-4 to TRBJ1-2, with TRBD1 matching over 8 bases. V shed 4 bases, J shed 4 bases, and the junction held 9 bases outside the gene matches. The CDR3 consists of 15 residues. Germline V gives CDR1 SGHNT, CDR2 YYREEE (reference sequence). DNA of the CDR3: TGTGCCAGCAGCATGTGGACAGGGCATGTCTATGGCTACACCTTC. This codes for CASSMWTGHVYGYTF.

The CDR3 is CASSELASGDNSGNTIYF. The DNA for the CDR3 is TGTGCCAGCAGTGAATTGGCGTCAGGGGACAACTCTGGAAACACCATATATTTT. The J gene is TRBJ1-3, the V gene TRBV2; possibly TRBD1 for D (6 bases). Germline CDR1 and CDR2: SNHLY and FYNNEI. V lost 2 bases to trimming and J lost 0 bases, with 17 bases between them. This CDR3 has 18 amino acids.

Note on this clone: A junction boundary mismatches the germline segment, possibly from a read error. The chain links TRBV14 to TRBJ1-2; D uncertain. The CDR3 loop spans 16 amino acids. Germline V gene data show CDR1 as SGHDN and CDR2 as FVKESK. CDR3 nucleotide sequence: TGTGCCAGCAGCCAAGATCGGGTCAGATTCAACTATGGCAACACCTTC. It is translated as CASSQDRVRFNYGNTF.

This clone was recorded once. A read error may produce the germline difference seen at one junction end. The genes are TRBV7-9 and TRBJ1-2; the match to TRBD1 covers 10 bases. This CDR3 region has 15 residues. CDR1 is SEHNR, CDR2 FQNEAQ, per germline (reference sequence). CDR3 nucleotides: TGTGCCAGCAGCTTCCGGACAGGGGGGGAGGATGGTTACACCTTC. Translation: CASSFRTGGEDGYTF.

The V call is TRBV9, the J call TRBJ2-5; possibly TRBD1 for D (5 bases). Germline CDR1 and CDR2: SGDLS and YYNGEE. The CDR3 is 17 amino acids. V dropped 0 bases and J dropped 4 bases, with 19 bases sitting between them. CDR3: CASSVGPPRGGRETQYF. As DNA, the CDR3 is TGTGCCAGCAGCGTAGGTCCCCCAAGGGGTGGGCGAGAGACCCAGTACTTC.

The sample holds a few counts of this clone. The gene calls are TRBV19 and TRBJ2-7, with a weak D call TRBD1 (5 bases). This CDR3 is built from 14 residues. Trimming cost V 4 bases and J 2 bases, with 12 bases left between them. Germline CDR1 reads LNHDA; CDR2 reads SQIVND (reference sequence). The CDR3 is CASSTSPGTYEQYF. The CDR3 nucleotides are TGTGCCAGTAGTACCTCTCCAGGGACCTACGAGCAGTACTTC. Full variable domain (outside the CDR3, taken from reference TRBV19 and TRBJ2-7): DGGITQSPKYLFRKEGQNVTLSCEQNLNHDAMYWYRQDPGQGLRLIYYSQIVNDFQKGDIAEGYSVSREKKESFPLTVTSAQKNPTAFYLCASSTSPGTYEQYFGPGTRLTVT.

Comment on this clone: Distinct nucleotide sequences in the sample also encode this CDR3. The chain links TRBV6-5 to TRBJ2-7; D may be TRBD1 (6 bases). V lost 6 bases and J lost 0, with 12 bases in between. The CDR3 sequence is 14 residues long. From germline, CDR1 is MNHEY and CDR2 SVGAGI. CDR3 amino acids: CASSRDRSSYEQYF. CDR3 DNA sequence: TGTGCCAGCAGCCGTGACAGGTCCTCCTACGAGCAGTACTTC.

The rearrangement links TRBV6-1 to TRBJ1-4, with D perhaps TRBD1 (5 bases). The CDR3 spans 15 residues. V was pared by 5 bases and J by 3 bases, with 13 bases between. Germline CDR1 MNHNS, CDR2 SASEGT. CDR3 region: CASSRTGAPNEKLFF. CDR3 DNA: TGTGCCAGCAGTAGAACAGGAGCCCCTAATGAAAAACTGTTTTTT.

This clone was counted only a few times. V usage is TRBV19 and J usage is TRBJ2-1; D is unclear. The CDR3 loop spans 16 amino acids. V was shortened by 2 bases and J by 0 bases, with 11 bases between the two germline ends. Germline loops: CDR1 LNHDA, CDR2 SQIVND (reference sequence). CDR3 coding DNA: TGTGCCAGTAGTATACGTTACTTTAACTCCTACAATGAGCAGTTCTTC. It specifies CASSIRYFNSYNEQFF. The entire variable domain, with the rest obtained from reference TRBV19 and TRBJ2-1, is as follows: DGGITQSPKYLFRKEGQNVTLSCEQNLNHDAMYWYRQDPGQGLRLIYYSQIVNDFQKGDIAEGYSVSREKKESFPLTVTSAQKNPTAFYLCASSIRYFNSYNEQFFGPGTRLTVL.

The V call is TRBV6-4, the J call TRBJ1-3, with D perhaps matching TRBD1 (6 bases). CDR1 and CDR2 from the germline V gene are MRHNA and SNTAGT. V was clipped by 6 bases and J by 4 bases, with 13 bases between them. The CDR3 is 14 residues long. The DNA for the CDR3 is TGTGCCAGCAGCTGGGGGGGGCCCGGAAACACCATATATTTT. This gives the protein CASSWGGPGNTIYF.

This clone was counted once. The chain recombines TRBV27 with TRBJ2-2; D gene ambiguous. This CDR3 spans 15 amino acids. The germline V gene encodes CDR1 MNHEY and CDR2 SMNVEV (reference sequence). Trimming shortened V by 3 bases and J by 4 bases, and 12 bases separated the two germline ends. Here the CDR3 reads CASSFLLVPTGELFF. The CDR3 nucleotides are TGTGCCAGCAGTTTCCTATTAGTACCCACCGGGGAGCTGTTTTTT.

This clone came up once. The CDR3 DNA sequence: TGTGCCTCATCAACAGGGGGCTGGGGCACAGATACGCAGTATTTT. Translated, it gives CASSTGGWGTDTQYF. The J gene is TRBJ2-3, the V gene TRBV27; 9 nucleotides align to TRBD1. Trimming at V came to 11 bases and at J to 1 base, leaving 10 bases not matched to a gene. The CDR3 consists of 15 residues. Germline loops: CDR1 MNHEY, CDR2 SMNVEV (reference sequence).